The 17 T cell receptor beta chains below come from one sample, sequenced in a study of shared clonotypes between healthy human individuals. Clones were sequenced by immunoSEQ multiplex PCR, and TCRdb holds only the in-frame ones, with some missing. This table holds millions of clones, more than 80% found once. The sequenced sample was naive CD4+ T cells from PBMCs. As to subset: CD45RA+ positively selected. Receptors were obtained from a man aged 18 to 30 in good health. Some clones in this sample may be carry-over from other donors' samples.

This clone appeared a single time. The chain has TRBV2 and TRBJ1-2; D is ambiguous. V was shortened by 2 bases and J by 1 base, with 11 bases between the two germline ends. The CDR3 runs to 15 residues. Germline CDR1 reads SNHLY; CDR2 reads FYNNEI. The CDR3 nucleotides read TGTGCCAGCAGTGAACGGCAGGTGCTTAACTATGGCTACACCTTC. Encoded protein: CASSERQVLNYGYTF. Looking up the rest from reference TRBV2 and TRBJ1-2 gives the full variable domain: EPEVTQTPSHQVTQMGQEVILRCVPISNHLYFYWYRQILGQKVEFLVSFYNNEISEKSEIFDDQFSVERPDGSNFTLKIRSTKLEDSAMYFCASSERQVLNYGYTFGSGTRLTVV.

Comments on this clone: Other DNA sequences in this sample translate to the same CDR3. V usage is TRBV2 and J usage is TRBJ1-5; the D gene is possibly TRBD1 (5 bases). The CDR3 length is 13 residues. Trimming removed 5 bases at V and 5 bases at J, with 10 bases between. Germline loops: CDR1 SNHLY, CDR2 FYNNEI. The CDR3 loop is CASSPGPDQPQHF. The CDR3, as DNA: TGTGCCAGCAGTCCGGGACCAGATCAGCCCCAGCATTTT.

This chain's CDR3 is CASSSPGTGYTEAFF. CDR3 sequence (DNA): TGTGCCAGCAGTTCGCCTGGGACAGGGTACACTGAAGCTTTCTTT. The rearrangement links TRBV28 to TRBJ1-1; 9 positions match TRBD1. CDR3 length equals 15 residues. Looked up from germline, CDR1 is MDHEN and CDR2 is SYDVKM. V shed 4 bases and J 3 bases; nucleotides not matched to a gene: 6.

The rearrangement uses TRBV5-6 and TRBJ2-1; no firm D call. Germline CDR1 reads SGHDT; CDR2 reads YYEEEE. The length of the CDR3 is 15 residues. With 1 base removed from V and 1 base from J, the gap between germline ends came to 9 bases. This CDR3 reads CASSLWSGSYNEQFF. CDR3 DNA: TGTGCCAGCAGCTTGTGGTCGGGTTCCTACAATGAGCAGTTCTTC.

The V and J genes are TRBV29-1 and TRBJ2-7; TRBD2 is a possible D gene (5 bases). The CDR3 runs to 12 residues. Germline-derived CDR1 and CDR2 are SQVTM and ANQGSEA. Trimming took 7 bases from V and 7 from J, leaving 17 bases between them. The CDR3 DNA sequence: TGCAGCGGAGCGGCCCCCTCGGGGGAGCAGTACTTC. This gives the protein CSGAAPSGEQYF.

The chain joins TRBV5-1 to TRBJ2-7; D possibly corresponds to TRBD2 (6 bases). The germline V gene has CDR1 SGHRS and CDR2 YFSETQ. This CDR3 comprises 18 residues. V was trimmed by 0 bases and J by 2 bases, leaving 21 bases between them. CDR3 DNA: TGCGCCAGCAGCTTGGCTCTCTTGGGGGAGGCCGCGGCCTACGAGCAGTACTTC. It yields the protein CASSLALLGEAAAYEQYF.

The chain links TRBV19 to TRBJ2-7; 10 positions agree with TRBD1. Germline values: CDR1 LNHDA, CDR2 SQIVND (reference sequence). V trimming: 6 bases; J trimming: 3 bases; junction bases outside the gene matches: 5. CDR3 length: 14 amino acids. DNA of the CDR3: TGTGCCAGTAGCGGGGACAGGGGCTTCTACGAGCAGTACTTC. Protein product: CASSGDRGFYEQYF.

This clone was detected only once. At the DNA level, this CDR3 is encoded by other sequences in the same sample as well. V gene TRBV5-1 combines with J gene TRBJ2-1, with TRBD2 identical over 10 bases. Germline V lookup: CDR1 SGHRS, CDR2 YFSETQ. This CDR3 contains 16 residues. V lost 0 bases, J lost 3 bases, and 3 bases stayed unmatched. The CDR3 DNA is TGCGCCAGCAGCTTGGGCCCTAGCGGGAGCTACAATGAGCAGTTCTTC. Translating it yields CASSLGPSGSYNEQFF.

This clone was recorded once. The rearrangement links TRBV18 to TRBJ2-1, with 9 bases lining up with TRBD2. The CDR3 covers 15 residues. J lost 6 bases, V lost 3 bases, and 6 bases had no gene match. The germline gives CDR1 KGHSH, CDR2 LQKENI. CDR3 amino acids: CASSPGASGTNEQFF. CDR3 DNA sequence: TGTGCCAGCTCACCGGGGGCTAGCGGGACCAATGAGCAGTTCTTC.

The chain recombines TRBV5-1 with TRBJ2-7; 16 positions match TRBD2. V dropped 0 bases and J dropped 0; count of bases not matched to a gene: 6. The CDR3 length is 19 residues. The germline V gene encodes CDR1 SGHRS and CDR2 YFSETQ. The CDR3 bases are TGCGCCAGCAGCTTGGGCGGGACTAGCGGGAGGGCCCTCTCCTACGAGCAGTACTTC. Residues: CASSLGGTSGRALSYEQYF.

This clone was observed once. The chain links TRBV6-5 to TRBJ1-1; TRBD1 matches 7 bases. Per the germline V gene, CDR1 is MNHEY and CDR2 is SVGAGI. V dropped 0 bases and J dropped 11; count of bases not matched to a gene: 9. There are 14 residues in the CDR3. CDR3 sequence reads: CASSYSVPGGEAFF. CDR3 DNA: TGTGCCAGCAGTTACTCCGTACCAGGGGGGGAGGCTTTCTTT.

CDR3 nucleotide sequence: TGTGCCAGCAGCGAATTACCCGGGGGCTCCTACGAGCAGTACTTC. This translates into CASSELPGGSYEQYF. The chain couples TRBV7-9 to TRBJ2-7, with a tentative D call TRBD2 (6 bases). V was clipped by 5 bases and J by 0 bases, with 14 bases between them. CDR1 SEHNR and CDR2 FQNEAQ come from the germline V gene (reference sequence). The CDR3 extends over 15 amino acids.

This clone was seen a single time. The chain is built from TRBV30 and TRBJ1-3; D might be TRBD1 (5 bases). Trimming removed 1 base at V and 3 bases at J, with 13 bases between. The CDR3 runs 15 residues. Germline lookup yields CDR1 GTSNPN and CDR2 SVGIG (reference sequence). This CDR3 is CAWSEGRAYGNTIYF. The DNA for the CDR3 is TGTGCCTGGAGTGAGGGCAGGGCGTATGGAAACACCATATATTTT.

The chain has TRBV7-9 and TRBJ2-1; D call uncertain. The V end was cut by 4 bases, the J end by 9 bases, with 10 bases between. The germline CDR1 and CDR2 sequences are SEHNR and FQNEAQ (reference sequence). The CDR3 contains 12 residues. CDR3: CASSSPWGEQFF. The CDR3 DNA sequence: TGTGCCAGCAGCTCCCCTTGGGGTGAGCAGTTCTTC.

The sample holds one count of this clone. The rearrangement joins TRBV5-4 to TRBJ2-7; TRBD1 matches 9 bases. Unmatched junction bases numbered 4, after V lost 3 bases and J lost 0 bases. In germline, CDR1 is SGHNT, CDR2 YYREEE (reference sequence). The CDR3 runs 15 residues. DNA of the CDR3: TGTGCCAGCAGCTGGCCGGACAGGGGCTCCTACGAGCAGTACTTC. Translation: CASSWPDRGSYEQYF.

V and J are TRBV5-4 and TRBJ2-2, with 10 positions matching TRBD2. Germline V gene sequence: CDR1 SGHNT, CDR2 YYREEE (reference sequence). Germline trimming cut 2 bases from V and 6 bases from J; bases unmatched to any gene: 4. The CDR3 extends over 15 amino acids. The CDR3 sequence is CASSLEAGGSGELFF. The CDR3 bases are TGTGCCAGCAGCTTAGAAGCGGGAGGGTCCGGGGAGCTGTTTTTT.

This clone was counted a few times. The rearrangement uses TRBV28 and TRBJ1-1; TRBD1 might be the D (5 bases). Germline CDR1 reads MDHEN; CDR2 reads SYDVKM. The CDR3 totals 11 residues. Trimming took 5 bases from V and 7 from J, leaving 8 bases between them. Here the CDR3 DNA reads TGTGCCAGCAGTCGAGACAGTGAAGCTTTCTTT. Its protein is CASSRDSEAFF. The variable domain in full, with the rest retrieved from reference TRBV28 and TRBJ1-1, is DVKVTQSSRYLVKRTGEKVFLECVQDMDHENMFWYRQDPGLGLRLIYFSYDVKMKEKGDIPEGYSVSREKKERFSLILESASTNQTSMYLCASSRDSEAFFGQGTRLTVV.